What follows are 27 T cell receptor beta chains derived from one specimen sequenced in a study of T cells in narcolepsy. Libraries were prepared by immunoSEQ multiplex PCR; TCRdb keeps only in-frame clonotypes and omits some of them. The profile shows approximately 35,000 clones, about 85% of them singletons. The sample comprised CD45RA- memory CD4+ T cells from PBMCs. The source is a human donor with narcolepsy.

This chain uses TRBV14 with TRBJ2-7, with a possible D match to TRBD1 (5 bases). V shed 0 bases and J shed 5 bases, with 14 bases lying between them. The CDR3 runs to 15 residues. Germline CDR1 reads SGHDN; CDR2 reads FVKESK. CDR3 protein: CASSQDGHLSHEQYF. DNA for the CDR3: TGTGCCAGCAGCCAAGATGGACACCTCTCGCACGAGCAGTACTTC.

V usage is TRBV5-6 and J usage is TRBJ2-5; no firm D call. The CDR3 has 15 residues. Deletions cut 4 bases from V and 5 bases from J, with 18 bases between. Germline V gene lookup returns CDR1 SGHDT and CDR2 YYEEEE. The CDR3 reads CASSPPGRVRETQYF. The CDR3 DNA is TGTGCCAGCAGCCCTCCAGGTAGGGTGCGGGAGACCCAGTACTTC.

The V and J genes are TRBV7-3 and TRBJ2-3, with TRBD2 identical over 13 bases. The germline V gene has CDR1 SGHTA and CDR2 FQGTGA. V lost 3 bases and J lost 1; bases outside the gene matches: 7. The CDR3 loop spans 18 amino acids. This chain's CDR3 is CASSLGLAGWGGTDTQYF. The CDR3 DNA sequence: TGTGCCAGCAGCTTGGGACTAGCGGGATGGGGTGGCACAGATACGCAGTATTTT.

In DNA form, the CDR3 reads TGTGCCAGCAGCTTAGTACACGGGCTGCCGAATGAAAAACTGTTTTTT. Residues: CASSLVHGLPNEKLFF. V and J are TRBV7-2 and TRBJ1-4; D is ambiguous. V lost 1 base to trimming and J lost 5 bases, with 14 bases between them. Germline CDR1 is SGHTA and CDR2 is FQGNSA. This CDR3 spans 16 amino acids.

This clone was seen more than once but under ten times. CDR3 protein: CASSESTRAYYEQYF. CDR3 in DNA: TGTGCCAGCAGCGAAAGTACCCGGGCCTACTACGAGCAGTACTTC. The rearrangement links TRBV5-4 to TRBJ2-7; no definite D call. Per the germline V gene, CDR1 is SGHNT and CDR2 is YYREEE (reference sequence). Trimming removed 4 bases at V and 3 bases at J, with 17 bases between. This CDR3 has 15 amino acids.

V usage is TRBV6-6 and J usage is TRBJ1-5, with no clear D. This CDR3 is 14 amino acids long. Germline CDR1 MNHNY, CDR2 SVGAGI (reference sequence). V gave up 2 bases and J gave up 3 bases, with 8 bases separating them. In DNA form, the CDR3 reads TGTGCCAGCAGTTACCTCTCTAACAATCAGCCCCAGCATTTT. It codes for CASSYLSNNQPQHF.

The V gene is TRBV6-5, the J gene TRBJ1-2; D not certain. The CDR3 contains 11 residues. The germline CDR1 and CDR2 sequences are MNHEY and SVGAGI. The V end was cut by 5 bases, the J end by 3 bases, with 4 bases between. The DNA of the CDR3 is TGTGCCAGCAGTGGCGACTATGGCTACACCTTC. It encodes CASSGDYGYTF.

This chain connects TRBV7-2 to TRBJ1-5; 8 bases line up with TRBD1. Germline loops: CDR1 SGHTA, CDR2 FQGNSA. The CDR3 has 15 residues. With V trimmed by 5 bases and J by 3 bases, 6 bases remained unmatched. The CDR3 here is CASSRDRGYNQPQHF. The DNA of the CDR3 is TGTGCCAGCAGCAGAGACAGGGGATACAATCAGCCCCAGCATTTT.

The chain links TRBV4-2 to TRBJ2-2; 11 bases fit TRBD2. CDR1 and CDR2 from the germline V gene are LGHNA and YNFKEQ. The CDR3 covers 17 residues. The J segment lost 2 bases and the V segment lost 4 bases, leaving 6 bases of the junction unmatched. The CDR3 DNA is TGTGCCAGCAGCCTAGGGACTAGCGGTGGAAACACCGGGGAGCTGTTTTTT. Its protein product is CASSLGTSGGNTGELFF.

This sequence joins TRBV7-9 and TRBJ1-6; 8 nucleotides match TRBD1. The CDR3 spans 16 residues. Trimming took 1 base from V and 4 from J; bases not matched to a gene: 3. Germline CDR1 reads SEHNR; CDR2 reads FQNEAQ (reference sequence). The CDR3 sequence: CASSLDRGIYNSPLHF. DNA of the CDR3: TGTGCCAGCAGCTTAGACAGGGGGATATATAATTCACCCCTCCACTTT.

CDR3 region: CASSQNSNQPQHF. CDR3 in DNA: TGTGCCAGCAGCCAAAATAGCAATCAGCCCCAGCATTTT. The chain employs TRBV11-3 and TRBJ1-5; D not resolved. The V gene lost 5 bases and the J gene lost 0 bases, with 5 bases spanning the gap. Germline V gene data show CDR1 as SGHNT and CDR2 as YENEEA. This CDR3 comprises 13 residues.

CDR3 sequence: CASSPQGLAYETQYF. CDR3 DNA: TGCGCCAGCAGCCCACAGGGACTAGCGTACGAGACCCAGTACTTC. The chain combines TRBV4-3 with TRBJ2-5, with 10 bases matching TRBD2. This CDR3 has 15 residues. J gave up 5 bases and V 4 bases, and 7 bases lay outside the gene matches. Germline values: CDR1 LGHNA, CDR2 YSLEER.

CDR3 protein: CASSQDLGDPPHGYTF. CDR3 coding DNA: TGCGCCAGCAGCCAAGATCTTGGCGATCCACCCCATGGCTACACCTTC. This rearrangement joins TRBV4-1 to TRBJ1-2; D call uncertain. Trimming stripped 0 bases from V and 6 bases from J, with 17 bases between. Germline assignment: CDR1 MGHRA and CDR2 YSYEKL. This CDR3 has 16 amino acids.

The chain combines TRBV5-6 with TRBJ2-1; no clear D. CDR1 and CDR2 from the germline V gene are SGHDT and YYEEEE. The CDR3 is made up of 15 amino acids. V gave up 4 bases and J gave up 4 bases, with 15 bases separating them. This CDR3 is CASSPSVDIYNEQFF. CDR3 in DNA: TGTGCCAGCAGCCCGAGCGTCGACATATACAATGAGCAGTTCTTC. Based on the CDR3 plus reference TRBV5-6 and TRBJ2-1, the full variable domain is DAGVTQSPTHLIKTRGQQVTLRCSPKSGHDTVSWYQQALGQGPQFIFQYYEEEERQRGNFPDRFSGHQFPNYSSELNVNALLLGDSALYLCASSPSVDIYNEQFFGPGTRLTVL.

The rearrangement links TRBV11-3 to TRBJ1-1; D remains unclear. The germline V gene has CDR1 SGHNT and CDR2 YENEEA. The CDR3 runs 11 residues. Trimming took 7 bases from V and 10 from J, leaving 13 bases between them. Here the CDR3 DNA reads TGTGCCAGCACAACCGATAAAGGAGCTTTCTTT. Amino acid sequence: CASTTDKGAFF.

V and J are TRBV29-1 and TRBJ2-3; unclear D gene. This CDR3 comprises 10 residues. The V end was cut by 7 bases, the J end by 5 bases, with 7 bases between. CDR1 is SQVTM and CDR2 is ANQGSEA in the germline V gene. CDR3 nucleotides: TGCAGCGCTCAGAAAGATACGCAGTATTTT. Amino acids: CSAQKDTQYF.

The chain joins TRBV28 to TRBJ2-7, with 7 bases lining up with TRBD1. The trim removed 5 bases at V and 2 bases at J, leaving 3 bases unmatched. The length of the CDR3 is 13 residues. CDR1 and CDR2 from the germline V gene are MDHEN and SYDVKM. Written as DNA, the CDR3 is TGTGCCAGCAGTAGGGACAGCCCCTACGAGCAGTACTTC. Translation gives CASSRDSPYEQYF.

The V call is TRBV18, the J call TRBJ2-1; the match to TRBD2 covers 7 bases. Germline CDR1 and CDR2: KGHSH and LQKENI. The CDR3 has 14 residues. With V trimmed by 6 bases and J by 8 bases, 10 bases remained unmatched. The CDR3 is CASSLGHRGDEQFF. CDR3 in DNA: TGTGCCAGCTCCCTCGGCCACCGGGGGGATGAGCAGTTCTTC. The variable domain in full, completed from reference TRBV18 and TRBJ2-1, reads NAGVMQNPRHLVRRRGQEARLRCSPMKGHSHVYWYRQLPEEGLKFMVYLQKENIIDESGMPKERFSAEFPKEGPSILRIQQVVRGDSAAYFCASSLGHRGDEQFFGPGTRLTVL.

The rearrangement links TRBV6-1 to TRBJ2-7; 7 bases match TRBD1. V lost 3 bases, J lost 5 bases, and 7 bases stayed unmatched. CDR1 MNHNS and CDR2 SASEGT come from the germline V gene. CDR3 length equals 14 residues. The CDR3 spells CASSENRGRNEQYF. The CDR3 region has the DNA TGTGCCAGCAGTGAGAACAGGGGCAGAAACGAGCAGTACTTC.

The chain recombines TRBV9 with TRBJ2-3; 9 bases line up with TRBD2. With V trimmed by 0 bases and J by 8 bases, 7 bases remained unmatched. The CDR3 covers 15 residues. The V gene's germline CDR1 is SGDLS and CDR2 YYNGEE. The chain's CDR3 is CASSVGASGTPTQYF. The CDR3 DNA follows: TGTGCCAGCAGCGTAGGCGCTAGCGGGACCCCTACGCAGTATTTT.

This clone was counted between two and nine times. V usage is TRBV29-1 and J usage is TRBJ1-2, with no clear D. CDR3 length: 11 amino acids. CDR1 and CDR2 (germline): SQVTM, ANQGSEA. V shed 4 bases and J shed 4 bases, with 7 bases lying between them. The CDR3 nucleotides read TGCAGCGTTGCCAGTAGCTATGGCTACACCTTC. This encodes CSVASSYGYTF. The whole variable domain, filled in from reference TRBV29-1 and TRBJ1-2, reads SAVISQKPSRDICQRGTSLTIQCQVDSQVTMMFWYRQQPGQSLTLIATANQGSEATYESGFVIDKFPISRPNLTFSTLTVSNMSPEDSSIYLCSVASSYGYTFGSGTRLTVV.

The V gene is TRBV6-5, the J gene TRBJ1-1; tentatively, D is TRBD1 (5 bases). Germline V gene sequence: CDR1 MNHEY, CDR2 SVGAGI. This CDR3 comprises 13 residues. The V end lost 4 bases, the J end lost 2 bases, and 8 bases lay between the germline ends. CDR3 nucleotide sequence: TGTGCCAGCAGTTCAGGGTTTAACACTGAAGCTTTCTTT. Translated: CASSSGFNTEAFF.

CDR3 bases: TGTGCCAGCAGCCCAACCTTAGCGGGGGGGCATGATACGCAGTATTTT. Translated: CASSPTLAGGHDTQYF. The chain carries TRBV11-2 and TRBJ2-3, with TRBD2 matching over 11 bases. With 5 bases clipped from V and 6 bases from J, the junction kept 10 bases outside the gene matches. CDR3 length: 16 amino acids. The germline V gene has CDR1 SGHAT and CDR2 FQNNGV.

The V call is TRBV9, the J call TRBJ2-7; D unclear. The V gene's germline CDR1 is SGDLS and CDR2 YYNGEE. The CDR3 runs 14 residues. V lost 0 bases to trimming and J lost 7 bases, with 14 bases between them. The CDR3 region is CASSVVGDLGEQYF. CDR3 DNA sequence: TGTGCCAGCAGCGTAGTCGGAGATTTGGGAGAGCAGTACTTC.

The chain is built from TRBV2 and TRBJ2-4, with a tentative D call TRBD1 (6 bases). The CDR3 totals 15 residues. The V gene lost 8 bases and the J gene lost 0 bases, with 14 bases spanning the gap. Germline assignment: CDR1 SNHLY and CDR2 FYNNEI. This CDR3 reads CASEEGQVAKNIQYF. CDR3 DNA: TGTGCCAGCGAAGAGGGACAAGTAGCCAAAAACATTCAGTACTTC.

The chain couples TRBV7-2 to TRBJ2-7; the D is unclear. V lost 1 base and J 7 bases, leaving 14 bases between the germline ends. Per the germline V gene, CDR1 is SGHTA and CDR2 is FQGNSA. The CDR3 is made up of 14 amino acids. CDR3 in DNA: TGTGCCAGCAGCTTAGGGGCCCAGGCCTGGGAGCAGTACTTC. Translation gives CASSLGAQAWEQYF. Together with reference TRBV7-2 and TRBJ2-7, the CDR3 gives the full variable domain: GAGVSQSPSNKVTEKGKDVELRCDPISGHTALYWYRQSLGQGLEFLIYFQGNSAPDKSGLPSDRFSAERTGGSVSTLTIQRTQQEDSAVYLCASSLGAQAWEQYFGPGTRLTVT.

This rearrangement joins TRBV18 to TRBJ1-3; maybe TRBD1 (5 bases). V dropped 1 base and J dropped 0 bases, with 16 bases sitting between them. The germline CDR1 and CDR2 sequences are KGHSH and LQKENI. The CDR3 loop spans 18 amino acids. CDR3 in DNA: TGTGCCAGCTCACCACTAAACCCAGGGAAACACTCTGGAAACACCATATATTTT. This codes for CASSPLNPGKHSGNTIYF.